The 18 T cell receptor beta chains given below trace back to one sample, sequenced in a study of beta chain features in type 1 diabetes. The entirety of the isolated RNA underwent reverse transcription, so expressed TCRB transcripts were sequenced. Data came from immunoSEQ multiplex PCR; TCRdb stores just in-frame clones and leaves some out. This table holds hundreds of thousands of clones, roughly a sixth found once. Sequencing was performed on naive CD4+ T cells from blood. These receptors were collected from a woman between 18 and 29 years old in good health.

Note on this clone: The sample has other DNA sequences that encode this CDR3 too. This chain's CDR3 is CASSGTGSSYEQYF. In DNA, the CDR3 is TGTGCCAGCAGTGGGACAGGGAGCTCCTACGAGCAGTACTTC. The chain couples TRBV28 to TRBJ2-7; TRBD1 agrees at 9 bases. Looked up from germline, CDR1 is MDHEN and CDR2 is SYDVKM. V lost 5 bases, J lost 0 bases, and 2 bases stayed unmatched. The CDR3 extends over 14 amino acids.

This chain uses TRBV4-2 with TRBJ2-1; D gene ambiguous. The length of the CDR3 is 15 residues. The germline V gene has CDR1 LGHNA and CDR2 YNFKEQ. Trimming stripped 0 bases from V and 7 bases from J, with 13 bases between. CDR3 sequence reads: CASSQDYVLLNEQFF. CDR3 sequence (DNA): TGTGCCAGCAGCCAAGATTACGTACTCTTGAATGAGCAGTTCTTC.

This clone has only a few counts. The chain is built from TRBV5-6 and TRBJ2-1, with D possibly matching TRBD1 (5 bases). CDR3 size: 13 residues. The V and J ends lost 5 bases and 5 bases respectively, with 11 bases between them. Germline CDR1 SGHDT, CDR2 YYEEEE. CDR3 in amino acids: CASRYQGDNEQFF. The CDR3 nucleotides are TGTGCCAGCAGGTACCAAGGGGACAATGAGCAGTTCTTC.

The chain joins TRBV6-5 to TRBJ1-1; D call uncertain. CDR3 length equals 15 residues. The germline V gene has CDR1 MNHEY and CDR2 SVGAGI. The V gene lost 0 bases and the J gene lost 0 bases, with 8 bases spanning the gap. CDR3 region: CASSYSVLLNTEAFF. CDR3 bases: TGTGCCAGCAGTTACTCGGTTCTCTTGAACACTGAAGCTTTCTTT.

The chain has TRBV6-1 and TRBJ1-3; TRBD1 is a possible D gene (5 bases). This CDR3 region has 15 residues. The ends were cut back, 5 bases at V and 0 bases at J, with 11 bases in the middle. Germline CDR1 MNHNS, CDR2 SASEGT. The CDR3 region is CASSRDSSSGNTIYF. CDR3 DNA sequence: TGTGCCAGCAGTAGGGACTCCAGCTCTGGAAACACCATATATTTT.

The CDR3 region is CASTHYGDEAFF. In DNA form, the CDR3 reads TGTGCCAGCACCCATTACGGAGATGAAGCTTTCTTT. The chain employs TRBV25-1 and TRBJ1-1; D unclear. The CDR3 totals 12 residues. The ends were cut back, 7 bases at V and 7 bases at J, with 13 bases in the middle. Germline CDR1 reads MGHDK; CDR2 reads SYGVNS.

The gene calls are TRBV28 and TRBJ2-7, with D hard to call. Looked up from germline, CDR1 is MDHEN and CDR2 is SYDVKM. The CDR3 sequence is 14 residues long. V was cut by 6 bases and J by 2 bases, with 14 bases left in between. The CDR3 sequence: CASSKGAGPYEQYF. The DNA for the CDR3 is TGTGCCAGCAGCAAAGGCGCAGGACCCTACGAGCAGTACTTC.

For this clone: Within the sample, other DNA sequences also encode this same CDR3. The chain uses TRBV29-1 and TRBJ1-4; D gene ambiguous. The V end lost 6 bases, the J end lost 2 bases, and 4 bases lay between the germline ends. The length of the CDR3 is 11 residues. Germline CDR1 and CDR2: SQVTM and ANQGSEA. CDR3 amino acids: CSVVTNEKLFF. The CDR3 nucleotides read TGCAGCGTAGTTACTAATGAAAAACTGTTTTTT.

Only a few counts were recorded for this clone. V gene TRBV7-8 combines with J gene TRBJ2-5; tentative D call: TRBD2 (5 bases). The CDR3 is made up of 15 amino acids. The V and J ends lost 7 bases and 2 bases respectively, with 17 bases between them. Germline values: CDR1 SGHVS, CDR2 FQNEAQ. DNA of the CDR3: TGTGCCAGCACCCAACAGACTCGGACTCAAGAGACCCAGTACTTC. Its translation is CASTQQTRTQETQYF. The whole variable domain, remainder taken from reference TRBV7-8 and TRBJ2-5, is GAGVSQSPRYKVAKRGQDVALRCDPISGHVSLFWYQQALGQGPEFLTYFQNEAQLDKSGLPSDRFFAERPEGSVSTLKIQRTQQEDSAVYLCASTQQTRTQETQYFGPGTRLLVL.

This clone appeared a few times. V and J are TRBV7-9 and TRBJ2-5, with D unclear. Germline V gene data show CDR1 as SEHNR and CDR2 as FQNEAQ (reference sequence). The germline V and J ends were trimmed by 5 bases and 5 bases, with 15 bases remaining between them. The CDR3 is made up of 14 amino acids. CDR3: CASSPEWGTETQYF. The CDR3 DNA is TGTGCCAGCAGCCCCGAGTGGGGAACCGAGACCCAGTACTTC.

The V and J genes are TRBV9 and TRBJ2-1; weak D call: TRBD1 (5 bases). Germline-derived CDR1 and CDR2 are SGDLS and YYNGEE. V dropped 3 bases and J dropped 7 bases, with 11 bases sitting between them. The CDR3 sequence is 13 residues long. For the CDR3, the DNA is TGTGCCAGCAGCGGGGGCCTAGTAAATGAGCAGTTCTTC. As protein: CASSGGLVNEQFF.

This clone was counted a few times. The genes are TRBV5-6 and TRBJ2-7, with a weak D call TRBD2 (6 bases). Germline values: CDR1 SGHDT, CDR2 YYEEEE. Trimming stripped 4 bases from V and 6 bases from J, with 23 bases between. The CDR3 covers 16 residues. CDR3 in DNA: TGTGCCAGCAGCGGGGGAGGTAGTAGTCTGTACTCCGAGCAGTACTTC. Its protein is CASSGGGSSLYSEQYF.

This clone showed up just a few times. The V and J genes are TRBV10-1 and TRBJ2-1, with unresolved D. Trimming shortened V by 3 bases and J by 9 bases, and 18 bases separated the two germline ends. The CDR3 totals 15 residues. Per germline, CDR1 WNHNN and CDR2 SYGVQD (reference sequence). The CDR3: CASSDPGPLGSEQFF. The CDR3 DNA is TGCGCCAGCAGTGATCCCGGGCCCCTTGGTAGTGAGCAGTTCTTC.

This clone was observed a few times. The chain uses TRBV4-3 and TRBJ2-1, with no clear D. The V and J ends lost 0 bases and 0 bases respectively, with 18 bases between them. This CDR3 is built from 19 residues. Germline CDR1 LGHNA, CDR2 YSLEER. The CDR3 region is CASSQDPGSTASSYNEQFF. CDR3 DNA sequence: TGCGCCAGCAGCCAAGATCCCGGCTCCACGGCTAGCTCCTACAATGAGCAGTTCTTC.

V is TRBV6-1 and J is TRBJ2-2; D possibly uses TRBD1 or TRBD2 (5 bases each). This CDR3 contains 16 residues. Germline V gives CDR1 MNHNS, CDR2 SASEGT. Between the trimmed V and J ends, which lost 2 bases and 7 bases, there was a span of 17 bases. The CDR3 sequence: CASSESEPRGGGELFF. DNA for the CDR3: TGTGCCAGCAGTGAATCGGAACCGAGGGGTGGCGGGGAGCTGTTTTTT.

V gene TRBV11-2 combines with J gene TRBJ1-2, with D possibly matching TRBD1 (6 bases). CDR1 and CDR2 from the germline V gene are SGHAT and FQNNGV. The germline V and J ends were trimmed by 4 bases and 5 bases, with 8 bases remaining between them. This CDR3 comprises 12 residues. CDR3 DNA: TGTGCCAGCAGCTCAGGACAGTATGGCTACACCTTC. Translation: CASSSGQYGYTF.

The chain recombines TRBV27 with TRBJ1-1; 7 positions agree with TRBD1. Germline V gene lookup returns CDR1 MNHEY and CDR2 SMNVEV (reference sequence). This CDR3 has 14 amino acids. Unmatched junction bases numbered 7, after V lost 6 bases and J lost 3 bases. The CDR3 is CASRRTGVYTEAFF. The CDR3 DNA sequence: TGTGCCAGCAGACGCACAGGGGTCTACACTGAAGCTTTCTTT.

This clone was observed a handful of times. V is TRBV18 and J is TRBJ2-7; 7 bases are a match to TRBD2. The CDR3 is 15 amino acids. Germline lookup yields CDR1 KGHSH and CDR2 LQKENI. The ends lost 1 base at V and 4 bases at J; junction bases unmatched: 7. The CDR3 loop reads CASSPRSGGPYEQYF. Here the CDR3 DNA reads TGTGCCAGCTCACCACGTTCGGGAGGCCCGTACGAGCAGTACTTC.